This is a list of T cell receptor beta chains from one sample in a study of ipilimumab plus nivolumab after autologous stem cell transplantation. This table comes from immunoSEQ multiplex PCR, and its TCRdb copy is limited to in-frame clones, with some not included. Of some 44,000 clones in the sample, more than 70% were seen once. The sample in question was PBMCs, obtained in a trial of ipilimumab plus nivolumab as post-transplant consolidation. The source of these receptors is a male donor with multiple myeloma. The CDR3 runs from the conserved cysteine through the conserved F or W. Fields, in order: V gene, D gene, J gene, clone size, CDR3 protein, CDR3 DNA. D genes are given only for firm matches. Not all rows give a size; the values are once, few, many and, for expanded clones, a class.

TRBV27	-	TRBJ2-5	few	CASSLFNRKETQYF	TGTGCCAGCAGTTTATTTAACAGGAAAGAGACCCAGTACTTC
TRBV19	-	TRBJ1-1	-	CASNPRTRNTEAFF	TGTGCCAGTAATCCGCGGACAAGAAACACTGAAGCTTTCTTT
TRBV5-6	TRBD1	TRBJ1-2	-	CASSLSRDSYGYTF	TGTGCCAGCAGCTTGAGTCGGGACAGCTATGGCTACACCTTC
TRBV2	TRBD2	TRBJ2-7	-	CASSEAPYLAGGDEQYF	TGTGCCAGCAGTGAAGCTCCGTACTTAGCGGGGGGAGACGAGCAGTACTTC
TRBV5-8	-	TRBJ1-4	-	CASSWDPYNEKLFF	TGTGCCAGCAGCTGGGACCCTTATAATGAAAAACTGTTTTTT
TRBV15	-	TRBJ1-5	-	CATSTGYLSPQHF	TGTGCCACCAGCACGGGGTACTTGTCGCCCCAGCATTTT
TRBV23-1	-	TRBJ1-1	-	CASSQSVPRVWVAFF	TGCGCCAGCAGTCAATCGGTCCCCCGGGTGTGGGTGGCTTTCTTT
TRBV6-6	-	TRBJ2-4	-	CASREGGAKNIQYF	TGTGCCAGCAGGGAGGGGGGTGCCAAAAACATTCAGTACTTC
TRBV5-1	TRBD2	TRBJ2-1	-	CASSLIFRGDYNEQFF	TGCGCCAGCAGCTTAATATTCCGGGGGGACTACAATGAGCAGTTCTTC
TRBV5-1	-	TRBJ2-3	-	CASSPLPISANADTQYF	TGCGCCAGCAGCCCACTCCCCATTAGCGCCAACGCAGATACGCAGTATTTT
TRBV7-9	TRBD2	TRBJ2-1	-	CASSLVPSGALGNEQFF	TGTGCCAGCAGCTTAGTTCCTAGCGGGGCCCTAGGGAATGAGCAGTTCTTC
TRBV5-4	TRBD1	TRBJ2-3	-	CASSLEQGQVQVRATDTQYF	TGTGCCAGCAGCTTGGAGCAGGGACAGGTCCAGGTTCGGGCCACAGATACGCAGTATTTT
TRBV6-6	-	TRBJ1-6	-	CASSALTRVDSPLHF	TGTGCCAGCAGTGCCCTGACACGGGTGGATTCACCCCTCCACTTT
TRBV27	TRBD1	TRBJ1-5	once	CASSTTGVRQPQHF	TGTGCCAGCAGTACCACAGGGGTTAGACAGCCCCAGCATTTT
TRBV9	TRBD2	TRBJ2-5	-	CASSVGASGWEGETQYF	TGTGCCAGCAGCGTAGGGGCCTCCGGGTGGGAGGGAGAGACCCAGTACTTC
TRBV5-1	TRBD2	TRBJ2-3	-	CASSLAIAGGTDTQYF	TGCGCCAGCAGCTTGGCCATAGCGGGAGGGACAGATACGCAGTATTTT
TRBV10-3	-	TRBJ1-2	-	CAISIEGVSYGYTF	TGTGCCATCAGCATCGAGGGGGTGAGCTATGGCTACACCTTC
TRBV18	-	TRBJ2-7	-	CASSPPGLGGTYEQYF	TGTGCCAGCTCACCACCGGGATTGGGGGGCACCTACGAGCAGTACTTC
TRBV5-1	-	TRBJ2-3	-	CASSLTQDTQYF	TGCGCCAGCAGCTTGACTCAAGATACGCAGTATTTT
TRBV7-2	-	TRBJ1-2	-	CASTLDSFNYGYTF	TGTGCCAGCACCTTGGACAGCTTTAACTATGGCTACACCTTC
TRBV7-3	TRBD1	TRBJ2-2	-	CASSLTGVGQGTGELFF	TGTGCCAGCAGCTTAACGGGAGTGGGACAGGGGACCGGGGAGCTGTTTTTT
TRBV6-4	-	TRBJ1-1	-	CASSDSWNTEAFF	TGTGCCAGCAGTGACTCATGGAACACTGAAGCTTTCTTT
TRBV19	-	TRBJ2-2	-	CASSDSNTGELFF	TGTGCCAGTAGTGACAGTAACACCGGGGAGCTGTTTTTT
TRBV7-2	TRBD2	TRBJ2-5	once	CASSFRTSGEETQYF	TGTGCCAGCAGCTTCCGGACTAGCGGGGAAGAGACCCAGTACTTC
TRBV7-6	TRBD1	TRBJ1-4	once	CASSPGQGGEKLFF	TGTGCCAGCAGCCCAGGACAGGGTGGGGAAAAACTGTTTTTT
TRBV9	TRBD2	TRBJ2-2	-	CASSGTSGGATGELFF	TGTGCCAGCAGCGGGACTAGCGGGGGAGCGACCGGGGAGCTGTTTTTT
TRBV7-2	-	TRBJ2-7	-	CASSLLRYEQYF	TGTGCCAGCAGCCTTCTAAGATACGAGCAGTACTTC
TRBV10-2	-	TRBJ1-5	-	CASSESSPNQPQHF	TGCGCCAGCAGTGAGTCAAGCCCGAATCAGCCCCAGCATTTT
TRBV5-1	-	TRBJ2-2	-	CASSLSQGGSGELFF	TGCGCCAGCAGCTTGAGCCAGGGGGGATCCGGGGAGCTGTTTTTT
TRBV12-5	-	TRBJ2-3	-	CASGSRADAQYF	TGTGCTAGTGGTTCTCGAGCAGATGCGCAGTATTTT
TRBV25-1	-	TRBJ1-6	-	CAPGGGYSPLHF	TGTGCCCCGGGGGGGGGTTATTCACCCCTCCACTTT
TRBV5-4	TRBD2	TRBJ2-1	-	CASSLAGGIYNEQFF	TGTGCCAGCAGCTTGGCCGGGGGGATTTACAATGAGCAGTTCTTC
TRBV5-1	-	TRBJ1-6	-	CASSLTEYNSPLHF	TGCGCCAGCAGCTTGACAGAGTATAATTCACCCCTCCACTTT
TRBV29-1	-	TRBJ2-1	-	CSASFGVSSYNEQFF	TGCAGCGCCAGTTTTGGCGTTAGCTCCTACAATGAGCAGTTCTTC
TRBV27	-	TRBJ1-6	-	CASSLLRFGSPLHF	TGTGCCAGCAGTTTACTCAGATTTGGTTCACCCCTCCACTTT
TRBV28	TRBD2	TRBJ2-5	-	CAASGGARETQYF	TGTGCCGCAAGCGGGGGGGCCAGGGAGACCCAGTACTTC